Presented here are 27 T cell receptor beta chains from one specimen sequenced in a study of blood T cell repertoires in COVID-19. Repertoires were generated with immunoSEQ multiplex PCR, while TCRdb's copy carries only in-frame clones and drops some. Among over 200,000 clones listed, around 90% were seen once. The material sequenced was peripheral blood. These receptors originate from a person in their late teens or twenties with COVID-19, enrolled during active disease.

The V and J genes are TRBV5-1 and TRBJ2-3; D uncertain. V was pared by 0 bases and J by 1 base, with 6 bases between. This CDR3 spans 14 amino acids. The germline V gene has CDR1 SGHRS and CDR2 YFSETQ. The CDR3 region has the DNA TGCGCCAGCAGCTTGGGCGGAGGCACAGATACGCAGTATTTT. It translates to CASSLGGGTDTQYF. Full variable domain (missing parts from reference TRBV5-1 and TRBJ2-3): KAGVTQTPRYLIKTRGQQVTLSCSPISGHRSVSWYQQTPGQGLQFLFEYFSETQRNKGNFPGRFSGRQFSNSRSEMNVSTLELGDSALYLCASSLGGGTDTQYFGPGTRLTVL.

CDR3 sequence (DNA): TGTGCCAGCAGCCAGGACGCAACAGGGGGCCAAGAGACCCAGTACTTC. This sequence encodes CASSQDATGGQETQYF. The chain has TRBV3-1 (or the pseudogene TRBV3-2) and TRBJ2-5, with 8 positions matching TRBD1. Germline V gene sequence: CDR1 LGHDT, CDR2 YNNKEL (reference sequence). With V trimmed by 3 bases and J by 1 base, 7 bases remained unmatched. The CDR3 extends over 16 amino acids.

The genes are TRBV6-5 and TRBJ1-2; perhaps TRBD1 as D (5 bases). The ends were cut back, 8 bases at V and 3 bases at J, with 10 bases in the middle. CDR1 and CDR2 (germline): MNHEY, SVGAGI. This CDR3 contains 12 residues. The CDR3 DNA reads TGTGCCAGCTGGACGGGGGACTATGGCTACACCTTC. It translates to CASWTGDYGYTF.

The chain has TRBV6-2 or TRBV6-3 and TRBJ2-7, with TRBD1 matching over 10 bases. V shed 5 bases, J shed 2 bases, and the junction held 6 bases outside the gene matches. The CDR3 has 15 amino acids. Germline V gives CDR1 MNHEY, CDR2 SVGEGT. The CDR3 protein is CASSDRQGAAYEQYF. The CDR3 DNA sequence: TGTGCCAGCAGTGATCGACAGGGGGCGGCCTACGAGCAGTACTTC.

CDR3 nucleotides: TGTGCCACCAGTGAGCCCGGCGGTATCGCATCGTCGGGCGGGGAGCTGTTTTTT. The encoded protein is CATSEPGGIASSGGELFF. This chain joins TRBV24-1 and TRBJ2-2; D call uncertain. Germline CDR1 and CDR2: KGHDR and SFDVKD. This CDR3 comprises 18 residues. Trimming took 4 bases from V and 7 from J, leaving 24 bases between them.

The DNA of the CDR3 is TGTGCCAGCTCACCACGGCGGGACACTGAAGCTTTCTTT. Amino acid sequence: CASSPRRDTEAFF. The V gene is TRBV18, the J gene TRBJ1-1; no firm D call. Trimming pared 1 base from V and 3 bases from J, leaving 6 bases between. Germline-derived CDR1 and CDR2 are KGHSH and LQKENI. There are 13 residues in the CDR3.

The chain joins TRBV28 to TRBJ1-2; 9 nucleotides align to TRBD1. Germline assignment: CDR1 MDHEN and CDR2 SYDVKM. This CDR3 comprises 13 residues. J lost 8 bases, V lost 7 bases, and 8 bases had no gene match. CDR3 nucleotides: TGTGCCAGCACTCCGGGACAGGGCTACGGCTACACCTTC. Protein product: CASTPGQGYGYTF.

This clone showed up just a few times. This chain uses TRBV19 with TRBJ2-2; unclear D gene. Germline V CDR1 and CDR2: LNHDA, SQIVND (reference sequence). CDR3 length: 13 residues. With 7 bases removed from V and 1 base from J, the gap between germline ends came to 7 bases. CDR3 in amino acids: CASTRRNTGELFF. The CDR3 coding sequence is TGTGCCAGTACCAGAAGGAACACCGGGGAGCTGTTTTTT.

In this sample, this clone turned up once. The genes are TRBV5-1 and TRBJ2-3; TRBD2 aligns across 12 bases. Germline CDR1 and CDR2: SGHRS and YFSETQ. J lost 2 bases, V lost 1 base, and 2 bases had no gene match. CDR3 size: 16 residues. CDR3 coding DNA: TGCGCCAGCAGCTTGCTAGCGGGAGGGCCCACAGATACGCAGTATTTT. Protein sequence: CASSLLAGGPTDTQYF.

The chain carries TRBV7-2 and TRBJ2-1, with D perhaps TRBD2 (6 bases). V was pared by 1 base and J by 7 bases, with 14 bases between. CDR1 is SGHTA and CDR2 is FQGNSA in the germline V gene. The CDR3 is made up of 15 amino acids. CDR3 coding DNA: TGTGCCAGCAGCTTAGAGGACTACGCCCTGAATGAGCAGTTCTTC. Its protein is CASSLEDYALNEQFF.

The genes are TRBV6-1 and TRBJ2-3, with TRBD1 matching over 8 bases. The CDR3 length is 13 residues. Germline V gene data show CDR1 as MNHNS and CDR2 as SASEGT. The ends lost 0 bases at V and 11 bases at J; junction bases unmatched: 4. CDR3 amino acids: CASSEAHGTGQYF. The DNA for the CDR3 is TGTGCCAGCAGTGAAGCGCACGGGACAGGGCAGTATTTT.

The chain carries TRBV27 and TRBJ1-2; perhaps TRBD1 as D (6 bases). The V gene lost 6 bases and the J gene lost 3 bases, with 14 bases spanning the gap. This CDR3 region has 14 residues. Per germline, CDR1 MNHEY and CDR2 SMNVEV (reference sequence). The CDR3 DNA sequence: TGTGCCAGCAGGACAACAGGGTTTGACTATGGCTACACCTTC. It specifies CASRTTGFDYGYTF.

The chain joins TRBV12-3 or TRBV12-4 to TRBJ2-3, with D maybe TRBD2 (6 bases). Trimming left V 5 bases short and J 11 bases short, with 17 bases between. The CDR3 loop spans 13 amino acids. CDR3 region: CASSGGLSGVQYF. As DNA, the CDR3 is TGTGCCAGCAGTGGGGGACTGTCCGGTGTGCAGTATTTT.

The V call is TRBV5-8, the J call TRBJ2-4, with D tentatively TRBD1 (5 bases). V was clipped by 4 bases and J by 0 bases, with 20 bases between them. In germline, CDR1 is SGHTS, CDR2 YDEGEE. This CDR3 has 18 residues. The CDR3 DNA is TGTGCCAGCAGCGACGTTAGCAGGGCCGAACTAGCCAAAAACATTCAGTACTTC. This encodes CASSDVSRAELAKNIQYF.

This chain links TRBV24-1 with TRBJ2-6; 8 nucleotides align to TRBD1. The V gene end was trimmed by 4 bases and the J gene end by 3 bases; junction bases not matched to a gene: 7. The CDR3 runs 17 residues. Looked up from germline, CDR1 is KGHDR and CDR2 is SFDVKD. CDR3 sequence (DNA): TGTGCCACCAGTGACCTGACAGGGGAGGATGGGGCCAACGTCCTGACTTTC. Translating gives CATSDLTGEDGANVLTF.

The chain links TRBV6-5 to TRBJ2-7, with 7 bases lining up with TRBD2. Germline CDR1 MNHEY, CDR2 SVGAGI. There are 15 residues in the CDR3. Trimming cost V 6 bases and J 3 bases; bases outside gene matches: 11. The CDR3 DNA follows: TGTGCCAGCAGCCACTCCTGGGGAGGGGACTACGAGCAGTACTTC. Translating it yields CASSHSWGGDYEQYF.

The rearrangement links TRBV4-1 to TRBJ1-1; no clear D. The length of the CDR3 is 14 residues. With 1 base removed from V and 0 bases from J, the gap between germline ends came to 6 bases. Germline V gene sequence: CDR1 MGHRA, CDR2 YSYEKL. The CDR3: CASSQGGLNTEAFF. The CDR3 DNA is TGCGCCAGCAGCCAAGGAGGGTTGAACACTGAAGCTTTCTTT.

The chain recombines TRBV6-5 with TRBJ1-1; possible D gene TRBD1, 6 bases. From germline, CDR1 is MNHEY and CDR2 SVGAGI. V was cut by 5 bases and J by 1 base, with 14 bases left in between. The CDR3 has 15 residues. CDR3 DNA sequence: TGTGCCAGCAGTCCCACGTGGGACAAGAACACTGAAGCTTTCTTT. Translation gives CASSPTWDKNTEAFF.

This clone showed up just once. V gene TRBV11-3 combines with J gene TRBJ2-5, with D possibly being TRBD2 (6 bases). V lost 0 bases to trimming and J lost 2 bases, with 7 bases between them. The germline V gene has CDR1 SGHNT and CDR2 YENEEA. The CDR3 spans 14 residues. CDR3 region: CASSLEAGQETQYF. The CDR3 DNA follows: TGTGCCAGCAGCTTAGAGGCGGGGCAAGAGACCCAGTACTTC. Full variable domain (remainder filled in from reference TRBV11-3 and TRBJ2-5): EAGVVQSPRYKIIEKKQPVAFWCNPISGHNTLYWYLQNLGQGPELLIRYENEEAVDDSQLPKDRFSAERLKGVDSTLKIQPAELGDSAVYLCASSLEAGQETQYFGPGTRLLVL.

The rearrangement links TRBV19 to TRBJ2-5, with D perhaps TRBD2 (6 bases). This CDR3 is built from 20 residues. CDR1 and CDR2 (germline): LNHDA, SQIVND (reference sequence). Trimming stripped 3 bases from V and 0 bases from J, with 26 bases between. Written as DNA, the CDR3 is TGTGCCAGTAGTATTGGCCTTTGGGTTTTCGGGCGGGACGACCAAGAGACCCAGTACTTC. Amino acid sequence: CASSIGLWVFGRDDQETQYF. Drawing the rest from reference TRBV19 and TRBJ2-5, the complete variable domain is DGGITQSPKYLFRKEGQNVTLSCEQNLNHDAMYWYRQDPGQGLRLIYYSQIVNDFQKGDIAEGYSVSREKKESFPLTVTSAQKNPTAFYLCASSIGLWVFGRDDQETQYFGPGTRLLVL.

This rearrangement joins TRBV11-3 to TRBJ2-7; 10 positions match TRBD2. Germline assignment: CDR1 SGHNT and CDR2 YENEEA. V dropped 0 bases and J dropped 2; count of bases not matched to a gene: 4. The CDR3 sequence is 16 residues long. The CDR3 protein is CASSLDRLAGAYEQYF. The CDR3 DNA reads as TGTGCCAGCAGCTTAGATCGTCTAGCGGGAGCCTACGAGCAGTACTTC.

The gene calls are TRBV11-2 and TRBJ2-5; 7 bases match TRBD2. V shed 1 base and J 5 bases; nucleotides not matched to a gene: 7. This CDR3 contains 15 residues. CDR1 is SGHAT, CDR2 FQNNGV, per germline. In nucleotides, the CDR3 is TGTGCCAGCAGCTTAGCGGCTAGCGGTTGGGAGACCCAGTACTTC. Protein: CASSLAASGWETQYF.

This CDR3 is CASSLRLAGEHEQYF. The CDR3 region has the DNA TGCGCCAGCAGCTTGCGTCTAGCGGGAGAACACGAGCAGTACTTC. The chain recombines TRBV5-1 with TRBJ2-7; 10 nucleotides agree with TRBD2. CDR3 length: 15 residues. Per the germline V gene, CDR1 is SGHRS and CDR2 is YFSETQ. V trimming: 1 base; J trimming: 5 bases; junction bases outside the gene matches: 6. Together with reference TRBV5-1 and TRBJ2-7, the CDR3 gives the full variable domain: KAGVTQTPRYLIKTRGQQVTLSCSPISGHRSVSWYQQTPGQGLQFLFEYFSETQRNKGNFPGRFSGRQFSNSRSEMNVSTLELGDSALYLCASSLRLAGEHEQYFGPGTRLTVT.

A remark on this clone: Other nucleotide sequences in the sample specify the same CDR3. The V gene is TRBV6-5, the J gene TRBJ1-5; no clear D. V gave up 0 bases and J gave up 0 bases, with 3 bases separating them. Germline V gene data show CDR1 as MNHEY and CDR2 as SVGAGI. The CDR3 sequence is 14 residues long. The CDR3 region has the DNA TGTGCCAGCAGTTACTCCCGTAGCAATCAGCCCCAGCATTTT. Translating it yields CASSYSRSNQPQHF.

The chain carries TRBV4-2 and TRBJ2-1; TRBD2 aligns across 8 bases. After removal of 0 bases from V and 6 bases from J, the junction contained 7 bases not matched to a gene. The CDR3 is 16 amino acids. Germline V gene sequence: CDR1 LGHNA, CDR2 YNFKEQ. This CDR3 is CASSQEGTSLSNEQFF. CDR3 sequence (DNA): TGTGCCAGCAGCCAAGAAGGGACTAGTCTGTCCAATGAGCAGTTCTTC.

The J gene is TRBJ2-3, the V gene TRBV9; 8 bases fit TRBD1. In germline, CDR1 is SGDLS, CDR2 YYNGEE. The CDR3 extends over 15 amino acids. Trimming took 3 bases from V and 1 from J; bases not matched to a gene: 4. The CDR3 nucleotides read TGTGCCAGCAGCGAGGTGACAGGGGGCACAGATACGCAGTATTTT. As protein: CASSEVTGGTDTQYF.

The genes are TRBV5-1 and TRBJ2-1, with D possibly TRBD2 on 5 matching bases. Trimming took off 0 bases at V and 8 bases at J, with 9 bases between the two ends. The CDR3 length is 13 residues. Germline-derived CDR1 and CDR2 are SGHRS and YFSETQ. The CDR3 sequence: CASSLGGSDEQFF. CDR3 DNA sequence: TGCGCCAGCAGCTTGGGTGGGAGCGATGAGCAGTTCTTC.